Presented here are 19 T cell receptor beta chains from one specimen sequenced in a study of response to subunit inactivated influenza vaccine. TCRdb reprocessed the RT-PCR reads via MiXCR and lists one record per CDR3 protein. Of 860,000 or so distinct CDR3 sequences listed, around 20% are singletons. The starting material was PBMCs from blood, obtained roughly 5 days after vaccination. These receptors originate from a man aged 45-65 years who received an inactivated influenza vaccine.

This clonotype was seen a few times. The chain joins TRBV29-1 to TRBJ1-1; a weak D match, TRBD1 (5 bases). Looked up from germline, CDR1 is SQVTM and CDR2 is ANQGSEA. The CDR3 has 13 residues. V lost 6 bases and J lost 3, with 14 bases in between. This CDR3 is CSVRLRVDTEAFF. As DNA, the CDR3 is TGCAGCGTACGTCTCAGGGTGGACACTGAAGCTTTCTTT. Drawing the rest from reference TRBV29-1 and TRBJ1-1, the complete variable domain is SAVISQKPSRDICQRGTSLTIQCQVDSQVTMMFWYRQQPGQSLTLIATANQGSEATYESGFVIDKFPISRPNLTFSTLTVSNMSPEDSSIYLCSVRLRVDTEAFFGQGTRLTVV.

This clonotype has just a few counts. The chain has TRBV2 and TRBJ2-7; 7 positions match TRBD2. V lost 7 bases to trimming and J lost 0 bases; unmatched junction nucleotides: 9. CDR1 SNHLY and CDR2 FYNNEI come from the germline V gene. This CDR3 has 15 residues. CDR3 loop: CASTLGGSSSYEQYF. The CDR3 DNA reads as TGTGCCAGCACTTTAGGCGGGAGTAGCTCCTACGAGCAGTACTTC.

CDR3 sequence reads: CAITRGTIAGYGYTF. The CDR3 nucleotides are TGTGCCATCACTCGCGGGACGATTGCGGGGTATGGCTACACCTTC. The chain employs TRBV10-3 and TRBJ1-2, with D possibly TRBD1 on 5 matching bases. Germline assignment: CDR1 ENHRY and CDR2 SYGVKD. V lost 7 bases and J lost 5, with 20 bases in between. This CDR3 is built from 15 residues.

CDR3 protein: CASSPPGGSQGEQFF. The CDR3 coding sequence is TGTGCCAGCAGCCCCCCGGGAGGAAGCCAGGGTGAGCAGTTCTTC. The V and J genes are TRBV9 and TRBJ2-1; 7 positions agree with TRBD2. The CDR3 length is 15 residues. Germline V gene sequence: CDR1 SGDLS, CDR2 YYNGEE. V lost 4 bases, J lost 9 bases, and 13 bases stayed unmatched.

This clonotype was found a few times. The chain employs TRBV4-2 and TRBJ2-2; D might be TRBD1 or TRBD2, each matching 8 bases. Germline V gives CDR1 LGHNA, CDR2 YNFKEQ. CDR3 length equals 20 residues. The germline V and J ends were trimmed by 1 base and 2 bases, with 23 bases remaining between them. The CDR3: CASSQAGGRGGRLNTGELFF. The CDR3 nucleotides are TGTGCCAGCAGCCAAGCAGGGGGCAGGGGCGGGAGGCTCAACACCGGGGAGCTGTTTTTT.

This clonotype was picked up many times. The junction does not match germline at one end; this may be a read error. The CDR3 DNA follows: TGTGCCAGCTCATGGGGCAATGAGCAGTTCTTC. Protein: CASSWGNEQFF. The chain has TRBV5-1 and TRBJ2-1; no firm D call. CDR3 length: 11 amino acids. Germline V gene lookup returns CDR1 SGHRS and CDR2 YFSETQ.

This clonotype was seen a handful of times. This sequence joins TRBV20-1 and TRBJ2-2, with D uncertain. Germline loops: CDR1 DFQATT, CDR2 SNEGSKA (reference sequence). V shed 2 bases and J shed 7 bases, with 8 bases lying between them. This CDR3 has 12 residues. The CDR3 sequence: CSARPFSGELFF. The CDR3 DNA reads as TGCAGTGCTAGACCGTTCAGCGGGGAGCTGTTTTTT.

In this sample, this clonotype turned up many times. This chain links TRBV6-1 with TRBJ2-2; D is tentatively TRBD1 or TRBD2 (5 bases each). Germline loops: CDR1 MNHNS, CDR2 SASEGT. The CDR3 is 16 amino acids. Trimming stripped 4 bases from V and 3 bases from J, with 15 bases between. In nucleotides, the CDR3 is TGTGCCAGCAGTGGGAACTTTGGGGGAGACACCGGGGAGCTGTTTTTT. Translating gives CASSGNFGGDTGELFF.

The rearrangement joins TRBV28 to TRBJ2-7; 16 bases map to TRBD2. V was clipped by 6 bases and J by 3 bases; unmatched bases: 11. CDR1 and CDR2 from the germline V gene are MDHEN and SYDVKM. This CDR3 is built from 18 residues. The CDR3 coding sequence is TGTGCCAGCAGAACTTACGGGACTAGCGGGAGGGCTCGCTACGAGCAGTACTTC. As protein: CASRTYGTSGRARYEQYF.

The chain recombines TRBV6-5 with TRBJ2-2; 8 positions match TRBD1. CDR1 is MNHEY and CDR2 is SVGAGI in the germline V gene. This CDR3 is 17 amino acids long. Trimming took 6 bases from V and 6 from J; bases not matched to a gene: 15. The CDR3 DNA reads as TGTGCCAGCAGCTATAGGGTTAATACAGGGGGATCCGGGGAGCTGTTTTTT. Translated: CASSYRVNTGGSGELFF.

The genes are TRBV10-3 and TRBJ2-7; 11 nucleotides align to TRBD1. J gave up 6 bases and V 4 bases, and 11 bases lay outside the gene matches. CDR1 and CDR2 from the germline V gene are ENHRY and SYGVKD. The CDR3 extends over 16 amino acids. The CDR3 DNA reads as TGTGCCATCAGTGCCGGTAGGGGGGACAGGGGGTCCGAGCAGTACTTC. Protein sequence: CAISAGRGDRGSEQYF.

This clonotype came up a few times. This CDR3 reads CASSRTLAQETQYF. The CDR3 nucleotides are TGCGCCAGCAGCAGGACCCTAGCCCAAGAGACCCAGTACTTC. The V and J genes are TRBV5-1 and TRBJ2-5; D perhaps matches TRBD2 (5 bases). The CDR3 spans 14 residues. V was clipped by 4 bases and J by 1 base, with 11 bases between them. Germline CDR1 and CDR2: SGHRS and YFSETQ.

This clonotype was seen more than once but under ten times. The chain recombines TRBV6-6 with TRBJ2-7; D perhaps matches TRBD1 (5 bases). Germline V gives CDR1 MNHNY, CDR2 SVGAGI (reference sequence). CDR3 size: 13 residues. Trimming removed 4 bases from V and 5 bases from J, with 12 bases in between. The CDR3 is CASSFRGFDEQYF. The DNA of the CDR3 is TGTGCCAGCAGTTTTAGGGGATTCGACGAGCAGTACTTC.

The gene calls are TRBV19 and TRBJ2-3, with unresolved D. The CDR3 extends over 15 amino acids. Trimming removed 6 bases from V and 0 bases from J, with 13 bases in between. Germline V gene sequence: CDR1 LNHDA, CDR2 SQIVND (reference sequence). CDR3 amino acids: CASRPPDTSTDTQYF. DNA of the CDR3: TGTGCCAGTAGGCCGCCCGATACTAGCACAGATACGCAGTATTTT.

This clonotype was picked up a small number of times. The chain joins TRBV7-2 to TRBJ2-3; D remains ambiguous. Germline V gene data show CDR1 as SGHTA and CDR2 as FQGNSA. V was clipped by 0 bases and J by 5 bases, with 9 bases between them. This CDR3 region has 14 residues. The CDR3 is CASSLALSKDTQYF. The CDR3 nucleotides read TGTGCCAGCAGCTTAGCGCTCAGTAAAGATACGCAGTATTTT.

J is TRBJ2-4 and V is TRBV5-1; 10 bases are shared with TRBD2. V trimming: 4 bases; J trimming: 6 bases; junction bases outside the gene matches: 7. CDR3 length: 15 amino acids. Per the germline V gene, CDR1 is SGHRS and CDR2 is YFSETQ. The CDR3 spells CASSASSGGSNIQYF. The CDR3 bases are TGCGCCAGCAGCGCGTCTAGCGGGGGATCAAACATTCAGTACTTC.

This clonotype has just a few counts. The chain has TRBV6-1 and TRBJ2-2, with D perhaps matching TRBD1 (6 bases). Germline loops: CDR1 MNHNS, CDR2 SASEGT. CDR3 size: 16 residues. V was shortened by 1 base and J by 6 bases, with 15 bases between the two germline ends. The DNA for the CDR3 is TGTGCCAGCAGTGAAGGCAACAGGGTTGTTTCCGGGGAGCTGTTTTTT. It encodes CASSEGNRVVSGELFF.

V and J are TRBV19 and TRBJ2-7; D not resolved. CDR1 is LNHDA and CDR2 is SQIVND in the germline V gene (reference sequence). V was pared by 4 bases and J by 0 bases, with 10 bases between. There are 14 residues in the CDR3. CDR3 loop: CASSKAESSYEQYF. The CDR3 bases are TGTGCCAGTAGTAAGGCGGAAAGCTCCTACGAGCAGTACTTC.

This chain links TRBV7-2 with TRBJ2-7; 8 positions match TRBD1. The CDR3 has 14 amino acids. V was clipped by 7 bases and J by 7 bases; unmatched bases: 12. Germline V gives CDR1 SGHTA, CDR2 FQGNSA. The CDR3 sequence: CASNPRTGLGEQYF. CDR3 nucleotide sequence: TGTGCCAGCAACCCACGGACAGGGCTGGGAGAGCAGTACTTC.